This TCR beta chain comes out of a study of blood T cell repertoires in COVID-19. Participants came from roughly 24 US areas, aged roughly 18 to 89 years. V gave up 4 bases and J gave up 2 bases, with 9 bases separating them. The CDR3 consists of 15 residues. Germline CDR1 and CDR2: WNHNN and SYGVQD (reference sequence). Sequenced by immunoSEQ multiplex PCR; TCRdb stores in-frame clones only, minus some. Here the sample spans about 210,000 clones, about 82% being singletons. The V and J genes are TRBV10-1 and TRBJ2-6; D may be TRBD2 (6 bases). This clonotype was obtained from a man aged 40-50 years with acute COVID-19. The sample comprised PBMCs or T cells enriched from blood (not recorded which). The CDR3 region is CASSVGGTGANVLTF. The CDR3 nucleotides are TGCGCCAGCAGTGTAGGAGGGACTGGGGCCAACGTCCTGACTTTC.